This T cell receptor (beta chain) was observed in a study of blood T cell repertoires in COVID-19. Overall study context: PBMCs, B-cell-depleted T cells, or T cells provided the cDNA or gDNA that made up the material.

The table came from immunoSEQ multiplex PCR; TCRdb's copy has only in-frame clones and leaves some out. The sample has about 210,000 clones, less than 90% seen once. Per the germline V gene, CDR1 is MRHNA and CDR2 is SNTAGT. CDR3 length equals 15 residues. Trimming stripped 3 bases from V and 0 bases from J, with 10 bases between. Sequenced sample: peripheral blood. This TCR was recovered from a man in his sixties or seventies with acute or convalescent COVID-19. The genes are TRBV6-4 and TRBJ2-3; D not certain. CDR3 region: CASSEVGSSTDTQYF. As DNA, the CDR3 is TGTGCCAGCAGTGAAGTCGGGTCTAGCACAGATACGCAGTATTTT.